This T cell receptor (beta chain) emerged from a study of cytomegalovirus exposure and HLA in healthy donors. Germline lookup yields CDR1 SGHRS and CDR2 YFSETQ. The CDR3 is 13 residues long. V lost 2 bases and J lost 5; bases outside the gene matches: 0. Primers included in the PCR were 60 Vbeta and 13 Jbeta primers. Sequencing was performed with immunoSEQ multiplex PCR; in TCRdb, only in-frame clones are kept and a portion is missing. The table lists about 110,000 clones, 71% of them singletons. This chain connects TRBV5-1 to TRBJ2-5; TRBD2 matches at 10 bases. The origin of this receptor is a female donor in good health and CMV-seronegative. Input material: PBMCs. Here the CDR3 DNA reads TGCGCCAGCAGCTTTAGCGGGGGGGAGACCCAGTACTTC. Translated: CASSFSGGETQYF.